This T cell receptor (beta chain) was captured by sequencing in a study of blood T cells in healthy people across ages. Notes on the study in general: There were more naive CD4+ cells and higher diversity in long-lived donors than in aged donors. Because sorting was not performed, PBMCs prevented conclusive naive versus antigen-experienced comparison.

The second PCR ran about 6 to 11 cycles with a sample-barcoded 5' primer and J-beta primers. TCRdb processed the 5' RACE reads anew with MiXCR; each CDR3 protein has one entry. In the table there are about 780,000 distinct CDR3 sequences, about half of which are singletons. This clonotype was counted at least ten times. Its antigen is not identified. The V and J ends lost 6 bases and 0 bases, in that order; junction bases with no gene match: 7. The CDR3 consists of 16 residues. This receptor was identified in a man older than 75 in good health. Specimen: blood. This chain links TRBV12-3 or TRBV12-4 with TRBJ2-7, with 11 bases matching TRBD2. The CDR3 region has the DNA TGTGCCAGCAGCCGCGGGACTAGCGGATCCTCCTACGAGCAGTACTTC. Translated: CASSRGTSGSSYEQYF.